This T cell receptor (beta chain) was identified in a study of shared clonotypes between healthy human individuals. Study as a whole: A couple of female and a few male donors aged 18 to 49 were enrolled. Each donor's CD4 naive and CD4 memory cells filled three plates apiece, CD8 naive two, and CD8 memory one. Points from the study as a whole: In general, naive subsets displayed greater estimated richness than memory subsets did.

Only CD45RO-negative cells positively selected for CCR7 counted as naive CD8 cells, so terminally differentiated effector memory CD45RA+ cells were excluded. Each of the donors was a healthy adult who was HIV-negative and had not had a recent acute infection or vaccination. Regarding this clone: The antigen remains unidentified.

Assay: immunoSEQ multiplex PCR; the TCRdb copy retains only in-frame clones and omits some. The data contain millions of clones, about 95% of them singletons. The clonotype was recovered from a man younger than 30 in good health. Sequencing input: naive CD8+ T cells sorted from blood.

For the CDR3, the DNA is TGTGCCAGCAGCTTGGAAGCAGGGCAGGTCACAGATACGCAGTATTTT. Protein sequence: CASSLEAGQVTDTQYF. The chain has TRBV5-4 and TRBJ2-3; possible D gene TRBD1, 5 bases. The CDR3 spans 16 residues. V was trimmed by 0 bases and J by 2 bases, leaving 13 bases between them. Germline values: CDR1 SGHNT, CDR2 YYREEE (reference sequence).